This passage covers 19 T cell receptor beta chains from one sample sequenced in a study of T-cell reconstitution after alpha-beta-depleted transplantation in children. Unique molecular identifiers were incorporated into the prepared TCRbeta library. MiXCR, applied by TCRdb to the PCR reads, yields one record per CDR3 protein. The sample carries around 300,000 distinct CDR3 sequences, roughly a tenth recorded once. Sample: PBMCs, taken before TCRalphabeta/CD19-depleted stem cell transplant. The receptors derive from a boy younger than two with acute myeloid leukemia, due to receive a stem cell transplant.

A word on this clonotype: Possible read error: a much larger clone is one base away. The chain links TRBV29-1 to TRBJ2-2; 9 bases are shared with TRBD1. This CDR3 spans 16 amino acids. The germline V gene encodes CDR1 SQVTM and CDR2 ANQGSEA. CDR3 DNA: TGCAGCGCCTATTCCCGGGACAGGGTATATCCCGGGGAGCTGTATTTT. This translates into CSAYSRDRVYPGELYF.

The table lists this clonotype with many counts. This CDR3 is CASSRTDYNEQFF. The CDR3 nucleotides are TGCGCCAGCAGCCGGACAGACTACAATGAGCAGTTCTTC. This chain uses TRBV5-1 with TRBJ2-1, with D possibly TRBD1 on 6 matching bases. The CDR3 is made up of 13 amino acids. V was shortened by 4 bases and J by 3 bases, with 8 bases between the two germline ends. CDR1 is SGHRS, CDR2 YFSETQ, per germline.

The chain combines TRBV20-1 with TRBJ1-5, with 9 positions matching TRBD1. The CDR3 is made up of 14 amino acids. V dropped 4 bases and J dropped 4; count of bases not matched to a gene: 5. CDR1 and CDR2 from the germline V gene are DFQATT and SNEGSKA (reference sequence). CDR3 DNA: TGCAGTGCTACCCCGACAGGGGGAAATCAGCCCCAGCATTTT. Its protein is CSATPTGGNQPQHF.

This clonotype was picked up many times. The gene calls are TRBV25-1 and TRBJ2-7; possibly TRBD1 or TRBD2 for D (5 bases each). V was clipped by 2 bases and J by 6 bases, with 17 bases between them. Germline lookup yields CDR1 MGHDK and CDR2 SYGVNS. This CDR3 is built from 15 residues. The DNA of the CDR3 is TGTGCCAGCAGTGAACGGTGGACACCCCGGGGCGAGCAGTACTTC. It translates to CASSERWTPRGEQYF.

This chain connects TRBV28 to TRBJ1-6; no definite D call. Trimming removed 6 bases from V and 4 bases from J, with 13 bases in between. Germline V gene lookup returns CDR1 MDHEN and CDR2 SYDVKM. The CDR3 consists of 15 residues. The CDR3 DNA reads TGTGCCAGCAGGGTGATGGGGAGGTATAATTCACCCCTCCACTTT. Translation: CASRVMGRYNSPLHF.

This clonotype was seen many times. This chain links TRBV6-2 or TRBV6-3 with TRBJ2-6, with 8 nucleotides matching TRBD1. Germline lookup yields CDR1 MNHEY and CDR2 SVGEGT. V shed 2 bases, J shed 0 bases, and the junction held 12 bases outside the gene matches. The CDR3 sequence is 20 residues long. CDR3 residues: CASSYPADRGPSSGANVLTF. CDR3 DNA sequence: TGTGCCAGCAGTTACCCAGCTGACAGGGGTCCTTCCTCTGGGGCCAACGTCCTGACTTTC.

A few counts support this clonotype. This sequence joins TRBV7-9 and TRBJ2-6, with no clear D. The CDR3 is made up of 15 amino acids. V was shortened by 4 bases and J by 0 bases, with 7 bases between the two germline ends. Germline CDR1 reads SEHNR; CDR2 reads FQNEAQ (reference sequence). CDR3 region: CASSSQDSGANVLTF. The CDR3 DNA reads TGTGCCAGCAGCTCGCAGGACTCTGGGGCCAACGTCCTGACTTTC.

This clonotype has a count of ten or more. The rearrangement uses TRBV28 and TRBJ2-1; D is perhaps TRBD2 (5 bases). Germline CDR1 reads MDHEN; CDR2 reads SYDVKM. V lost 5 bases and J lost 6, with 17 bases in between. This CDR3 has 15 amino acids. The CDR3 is CASSPLGTSRNEQFF. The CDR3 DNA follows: TGTGCCAGCAGTCCACTGGGCACTAGTCGCAATGAGCAGTTCTTC.

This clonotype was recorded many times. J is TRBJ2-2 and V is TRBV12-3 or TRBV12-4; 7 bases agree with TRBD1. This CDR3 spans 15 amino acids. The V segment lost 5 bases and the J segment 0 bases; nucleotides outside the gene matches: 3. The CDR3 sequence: CASSPDRPNTGELFF. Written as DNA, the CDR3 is TGTGCCAGCAGTCCGGACAGGCCGAACACCGGGGAGCTGTTTTTT.

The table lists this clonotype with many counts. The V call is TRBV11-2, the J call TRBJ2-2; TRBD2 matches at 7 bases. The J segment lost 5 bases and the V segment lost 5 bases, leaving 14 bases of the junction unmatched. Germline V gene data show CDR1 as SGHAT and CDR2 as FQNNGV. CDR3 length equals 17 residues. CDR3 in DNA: TGTGCCAGCAGCCCTAGGGGAGGGAGGGCCGAAACCGGGGAGCTGTTTTTT. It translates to CASSPRGGRAETGELFF. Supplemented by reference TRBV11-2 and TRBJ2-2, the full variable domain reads EAGVAQSPRYKIIEKRQSVAFWCNPISGHATLYWYQQILGQGPKLLIQFQNNGVVDDSQLPKDRFSAERLKGVDSTLKIQPAKLEDSAVYLCASSPRGGRAETGELFFGEGSRLTVL.

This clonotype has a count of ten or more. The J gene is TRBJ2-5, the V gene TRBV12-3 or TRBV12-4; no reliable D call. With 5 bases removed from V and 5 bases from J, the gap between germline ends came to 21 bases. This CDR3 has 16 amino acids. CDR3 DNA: TGTGCCAGCAGTCCCCCGACAAGCACTCAAGAGGAGACCCAGTACTTC. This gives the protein CASSPPTSTQEETQYF.

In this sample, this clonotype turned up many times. For the CDR3, the DNA is TGCGCCAGCAGCCAACACAGCACAGATACGCAGTATTTT. It translates to CASSQHSTDTQYF. J is TRBJ2-3 and V is TRBV4-1; D gene uncertain. The germline V gene encodes CDR1 MGHRA and CDR2 YSYEKL. With 2 bases removed from V and 0 bases from J, the gap between germline ends came to 3 bases. CDR3 size: 13 residues.

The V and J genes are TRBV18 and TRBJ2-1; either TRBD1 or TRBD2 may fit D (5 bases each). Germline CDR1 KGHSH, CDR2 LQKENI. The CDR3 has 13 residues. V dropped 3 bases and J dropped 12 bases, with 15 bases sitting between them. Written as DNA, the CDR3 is TGTGCCAGCTCACCTTCCGGGACCCCGGGGCAGTTCTTC. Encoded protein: CASSPSGTPGQFF.

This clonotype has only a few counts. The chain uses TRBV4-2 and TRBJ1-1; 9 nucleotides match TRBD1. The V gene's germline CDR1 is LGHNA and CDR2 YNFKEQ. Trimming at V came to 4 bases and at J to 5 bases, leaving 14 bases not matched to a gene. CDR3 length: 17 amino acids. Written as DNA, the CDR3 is TGTGCCAGCAGCCCAGGAACTCTCCCGACAGGGGGTACTGAAGCTTTCTTT. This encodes CASSPGTLPTGGTEAFF.

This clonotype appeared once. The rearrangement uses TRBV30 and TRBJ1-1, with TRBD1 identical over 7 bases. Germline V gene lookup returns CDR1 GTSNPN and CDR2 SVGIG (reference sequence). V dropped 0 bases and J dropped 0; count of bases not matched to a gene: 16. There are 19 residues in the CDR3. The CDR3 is CAWSVWGQLKGLMNTEAFF. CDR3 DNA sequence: TGTGCCTGGAGTGTCTGGGGACAGTTAAAGGGGCTGATGAACACTGAAGCTTTCTTT.

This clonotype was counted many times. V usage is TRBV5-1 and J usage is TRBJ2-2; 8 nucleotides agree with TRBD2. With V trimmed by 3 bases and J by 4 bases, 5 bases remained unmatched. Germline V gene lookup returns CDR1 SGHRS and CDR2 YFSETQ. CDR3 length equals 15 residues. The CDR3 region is CASSSTGGVTGELFF. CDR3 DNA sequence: TGCGCCAGCAGCTCTACGGGAGGGGTCACCGGGGAGCTGTTTTTT. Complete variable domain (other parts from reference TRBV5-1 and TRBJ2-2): KAGVTQTPRYLIKTRGQQVTLSCSPISGHRSVSWYQQTPGQGLQFLFEYFSETQRNKGNFPGRFSGRQFSNSRSEMNVSTLELGDSALYLCASSSTGGVTGELFFGEGSRLTVL.

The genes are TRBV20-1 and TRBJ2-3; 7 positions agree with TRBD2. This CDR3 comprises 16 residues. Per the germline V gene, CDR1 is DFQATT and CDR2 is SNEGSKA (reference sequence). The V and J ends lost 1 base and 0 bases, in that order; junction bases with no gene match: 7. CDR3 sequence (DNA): TGCAGTGCTAGAGGGTTCCAGCGGGGTAGCACAGATACGCAGTATTTT. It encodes CSARGFQRGSTDTQYF.

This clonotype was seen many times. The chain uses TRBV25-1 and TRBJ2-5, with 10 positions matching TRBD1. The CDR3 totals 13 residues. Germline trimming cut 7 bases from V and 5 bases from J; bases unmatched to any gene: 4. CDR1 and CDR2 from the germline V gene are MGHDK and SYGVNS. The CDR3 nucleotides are TGTGCCAGCAAGACAGGGGGCTGGGAGACCCAGTACTTC. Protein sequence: CASKTGGWETQYF.

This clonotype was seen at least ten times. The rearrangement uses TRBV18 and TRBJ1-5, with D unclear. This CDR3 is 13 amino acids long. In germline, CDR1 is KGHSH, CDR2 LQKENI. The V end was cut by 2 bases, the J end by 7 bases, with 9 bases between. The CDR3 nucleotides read TGTGCCAGCTCACCAAGTATAGAGCAGCCCCAGCATTTT. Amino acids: CASSPSIEQPQHF.